This T cell receptor beta chain was obtained from a study of T cell changes during pregnancy in multiple sclerosis. Some clones are missing from TCRdb's copy, which holds only in-frame ones; the method was immunoSEQ multiplex PCR. The sample has around 30,000 clones; around nine tenths are singletons. V shed 7 bases and J shed 4 bases, with 7 bases lying between them. This CDR3 has 10 residues. Per the germline V gene, CDR1 is DFQATT and CDR2 is SNEGSKA (reference sequence). The sample consisted of CD8+ T cells from peripheral blood mononuclear cells, taken in the third trimester of pregnancy. The TCR sequence derives from a female donor with multiple sclerosis, enrolled in a pregnancy study. The rearrangement joins TRBV20-1 to TRBJ2-5, with D tentatively TRBD1 (6 bases). The CDR3 here is CSVRGETQYF. CDR3 nucleotide sequence: TGCAGTGTCAGGGGAGAGACCCAGTACTTC.